Following are 26 T cell receptor beta chains from one sample sequenced in a study of control samples from healthy donors and cancer patients. The data were produced by immunoSEQ multiplex PCR, yet TCRdb's version contains in-frame clones alone and is incomplete. The sample includes over 200,000 clones, roughly 87% seen only once; the top ten take 13%. The source material was PBMCs. The receptors here all came from a woman aged 60 to 75 with lung cancer.

This clone is a singleton in its sample. The rearrangement uses TRBV4-1 and TRBJ1-1; D call uncertain. The CDR3 length is 14 residues. V shed 0 bases and J shed 6 bases, with 11 bases lying between them. Germline V lookup: CDR1 MGHRA, CDR2 YSYEKL. CDR3 protein: CASSQEGTYSEAFF. Written as DNA, the CDR3 is TGCGCCAGCAGCCAAGAAGGCACTTACTCTGAAGCTTTCTTT.

The V and J genes are TRBV2 and TRBJ1-5, with a weak D call TRBD1 (6 bases). Germline V gene sequence: CDR1 SNHLY, CDR2 FYNNEI. V gave up 6 bases and J gave up 7 bases, with 16 bases separating them. This CDR3 has 14 amino acids. The CDR3 region is CASRYTGFRQPQHF. DNA of the CDR3: TGTGCCAGCAGGTATACAGGGTTCCGCCAGCCCCAGCATTTT.

This clone showed up just once. The chain links TRBV24-1 to TRBJ1-5, with D perhaps TRBD1 (5 bases). Trimming removed 2 bases at V and 2 bases at J, with 12 bases between. Germline loops: CDR1 KGHDR, CDR2 SFDVKD. The CDR3 runs to 16 residues. The CDR3 region has the DNA TGTGCCACCAGTGATTCCCGGGGAGGGGGCAATCAGCCCCAGCATTTT. Protein: CATSDSRGGGNQPQHF.

As regards this clone: The junction does not match germline at one end; this may be a read error. In DNA form, the CDR3 reads TGTGCTAGCAGCCCGGGGCCAACCCAAGAGACCCAGTACTTC. Translating gives CASSPGPTQETQYF. The V call is TRBV7-7, the J call TRBJ2-5; the D gene could be TRBD1 or TRBD2 (5 bases each). This CDR3 is 14 amino acids long. CDR1 SSHAT and CDR2 FNYEAQ come from the germline V gene (reference sequence).

This rearrangement joins TRBV7-9 to TRBJ2-2; D assignment may be TRBD1 or TRBD2 (5 bases each). The germline V and J ends were trimmed by 5 bases and 1 base, with 17 bases remaining between them. Germline V gives CDR1 SEHNR, CDR2 FQNEAQ (reference sequence). CDR3 size: 17 residues. DNA of the CDR3: TGTGCCAGCAGCGTGACCCCCGGGACGGGGAACACCGGGGAGCTGTTTTTT. Encoded protein: CASSVTPGTGNTGELFF.

The V and J genes are TRBV6-5 and TRBJ1-1; D is undetermined. The ends were cut back, 5 bases at V and 5 bases at J, with 9 bases in the middle. The germline V gene has CDR1 MNHEY and CDR2 SVGAGI. This CDR3 has 12 amino acids. The CDR3 sequence is CASSNGVTEAFF. CDR3 DNA sequence: TGTGCCAGCAGTAATGGGGTAACTGAAGCTTTCTTT.

V gene TRBV9 combines with J gene TRBJ1-6; the match to TRBD1 covers 8 bases. Germline CDR1 is SGDLS and CDR2 is YYNGEE. CDR3 length: 15 residues. V shed 0 bases, J shed 8 bases, and the junction held 4 bases outside the gene matches. The CDR3 reads CASSVGQGADSPLHF. The CDR3 DNA reads as TGTGCCAGCAGCGTAGGGCAGGGGGCTGATTCACCCCTCCACTTT.

This chain connects TRBV4-1 to TRBJ2-1; 7 nucleotides line up with TRBD1. This CDR3 is 17 amino acids long. Looked up from germline, CDR1 is MGHRA and CDR2 is YSYEKL. With V trimmed by 4 bases and J by 4 bases, 13 bases remained unmatched. CDR3 loop: CASSPGRDSDFYNEQFF. CDR3 bases: TGCGCCAGCAGCCCAGGAAGGGACAGCGATTTTTACAATGAGCAGTTCTTC.

The chain recombines TRBV28 with TRBJ2-1; TRBD1 is a possible D gene (6 bases). CDR1 MDHEN and CDR2 SYDVKM come from the germline V gene. The CDR3 extends over 16 amino acids. The V gene lost 5 bases and the J gene lost 4 bases, with 18 bases spanning the gap. The CDR3, as DNA: TGTGCCAGCAGTCCTCCGCAGGGGTACCTATACAATGAGCAGTTCTTC. It specifies CASSPPQGYLYNEQFF.

The genes are TRBV12-3 or TRBV12-4 and TRBJ2-5; D is undetermined. The CDR3 covers 13 residues. The V end lost 2 bases, the J end lost 5 bases, and 9 bases lay between the germline ends. This CDR3 is CASSLSYGETQYF. The CDR3 DNA is TGTGCCAGCAGTTTATCGTACGGGGAGACCCAGTACTTC.

The chain recombines TRBV7-9 with TRBJ1-1; no clear D. The CDR3 is 12 amino acids. CDR1 and CDR2 (germline): SEHNR, FQNEAQ (reference sequence). V shed 5 bases and J shed 3 bases, with 7 bases lying between them. The CDR3 loop reads CASSPVDTEAFF. CDR3 DNA sequence: TGTGCCAGCAGCCCCGTGGACACTGAAGCTTTCTTT.

The V and J genes are TRBV3-1 (or the pseudogene TRBV3-2) and TRBJ1-5; D may be TRBD1 (5 bases). Germline assignment: CDR1 LGHDT and CDR2 YNNKEL (reference sequence). The CDR3 spans 14 residues. The V gene lost 1 base and the J gene lost 9 bases, with 13 bases spanning the gap. The DNA of the CDR3 is TGTGCCAGCAGCCAAGGACAGTTTGAGGGGCCCCAGCATTTT. As protein: CASSQGQFEGPQHF.

J is TRBJ1-2 and V is TRBV6-5, with D perhaps TRBD1 (6 bases). Germline-derived CDR1 and CDR2 are MNHEY and SVGAGI. V was clipped by 6 bases and J by 2 bases, with 10 bases between them. CDR3 length equals 13 residues. CDR3 bases: TGTGCCAGCAGGGGGGACACCAACTATGGCTACACCTTC. This sequence encodes CASRGDTNYGYTF.

This clone was observed once. This chain uses TRBV7-9 with TRBJ1-1, with D uncertain. Trimming removed 4 bases at V and 4 bases at J, with 7 bases between. The CDR3 sequence is 12 residues long. Per the germline V gene, CDR1 is SEHNR and CDR2 is FQNEAQ (reference sequence). Here the CDR3 reads CASSSLRTEAFF. In DNA, the CDR3 is TGTGCCAGCAGCTCCTTGCGCACTGAAGCTTTCTTT.

J is TRBJ1-1 and V is TRBV5-1; no definite D call. This CDR3 is built from 14 residues. The germline CDR1 and CDR2 sequences are SGHRS and YFSETQ. V was pared by 1 base and J by 2 bases, with 9 bases between. This chain's CDR3 is CASSLRVGNTEAFF. CDR3 in DNA: TGCGCCAGCAGCTTGCGGGTGGGCAACACTGAAGCTTTCTTT.

The chain recombines TRBV6-5 with TRBJ2-5; weak D call: TRBD2 (6 bases). The germline gives CDR1 MNHEY, CDR2 SVGAGI. The V gene lost 4 bases and the J gene lost 7 bases, with 13 bases spanning the gap. The CDR3 has 13 residues. DNA for the CDR3: TGTGCCAGCAGTTTCGGGACTGCTAGGACCCAGTACTTC. Translation gives CASSFGTARTQYF.

The chain recombines TRBV4-1 with TRBJ2-1; D gene unclear. The germline CDR1 and CDR2 sequences are MGHRA and YSYEKL. The V end lost 0 bases, the J end lost 3 bases, and 15 bases lay between the germline ends. This CDR3 region has 17 residues. The CDR3 is CASSQDRKGLRYNEQFF. CDR3 nucleotides: TGCGCCAGCAGCCAAGATCGAAAGGGCCTCCGCTACAATGAGCAGTTCTTC.

The chain joins TRBV5-1 to TRBJ1-2; D gene ambiguous. The CDR3 length is 14 residues. The V and J ends lost 3 bases and 6 bases respectively, with 15 bases between them. CDR1 SGHRS and CDR2 YFSETQ come from the germline V gene. This chain's CDR3 is CASSSYRFGDGYTF. The CDR3 nucleotides are TGCGCCAGCAGCTCTTATAGGTTTGGGGATGGCTACACCTTC.

This clone was seen only once. The CDR3 reads CASIHGSANQPQHF. The DNA of the CDR3 is TGTGCCAGCATTCACGGATCCGCGAATCAGCCCCAGCATTTT. This chain uses TRBV28 with TRBJ1-5; D remains ambiguous. The CDR3 consists of 14 residues. V was cut by 7 bases and J by 4 bases, with 14 bases left in between. CDR1 is MDHEN, CDR2 SYDVKM, per germline. The full variable domain, rest sourced from reference TRBV28 and TRBJ1-5, is DVKVTQSSRYLVKRTGEKVFLECVQDMDHENMFWYRQDPGLGLRLIYFSYDVKMKEKGDIPEGYSVSREKKERFSLILESASTNQTSMYLCASIHGSANQPQHFGDGTRLSIL.

This clone has a handful of counts. This chain links TRBV18 with TRBJ1-2; 8 positions match TRBD1. The CDR3 is 20 residues long. CDR1 and CDR2 (germline): KGHSH, LQKENI. J was trimmed by 8 bases and V by 6 bases; bases with no gene match: 29. This CDR3 reads CASSPGQVARGRRGAGGYTF. The CDR3 DNA reads as TGTGCCAGCTCGCCGGGACAGGTCGCCCGAGGTCGACGGGGTGCGGGCGGCTACACCTTC.

The chain uses TRBV25-1 and TRBJ1-1; no definite D call. Between the trimmed V and J ends, which lost 6 bases and 1 base, there was a span of 9 bases. Germline CDR1 reads MGHDK; CDR2 reads SYGVNS. The CDR3 covers 13 residues. Written as DNA, the CDR3 is TGTGCCAGCAGCAGAGAGACGAACACTGAAGCTTTCTTT. This encodes CASSRETNTEAFF. Using reference TRBV25-1 and TRBJ1-1 for the parts outside the CDR3, the full variable domain is EADIYQTPRYLVIGTGKKITLECSQTMGHDKMYWYQQDPGMELHLIHYSYGVNSTEKGDLSSESTVSRIRTEHFPLTLESARPSHTSQYLCASSRETNTEAFFGQGTRLTVV.

The V gene is TRBV7-3, the J gene TRBJ2-3; D unresolved. Germline assignment: CDR1 SGHTA and CDR2 FQGTGA. CDR3 length: 15 amino acids. Trimming cost V 5 bases and J 4 bases, with 16 bases left between them. The CDR3 sequence is CASSPLGYGADTQYF. As DNA, the CDR3 is TGTGCCAGCAGCCCTTTGGGCTATGGGGCAGATACGCAGTATTTT.

This clone came up once. The V gene is TRBV6-6, the J gene TRBJ2-3; possibly TRBD2 for D (6 bases). Germline V gives CDR1 MNHNY, CDR2 SVGAGI (reference sequence). The CDR3 covers 15 residues. V gave up 3 bases and J gave up 1 base, with 11 bases separating them. CDR3 DNA sequence: TGTGCCAGCAGTTATGGGCGGGGAGGCACAGATACGCAGTATTTT. Translation: CASSYGRGGTDTQYF.

V and J are TRBV5-1 and TRBJ2-7, with D perhaps TRBD1 (5 bases). This CDR3 has 14 residues. Between the trimmed V and J ends, which lost 4 bases and 5 bases, there was a span of 16 bases. The germline CDR1 and CDR2 sequences are SGHRS and YFSETQ. The CDR3 loop reads CASSPLGRADEQYF. The CDR3 nucleotides read TGCGCCAGCAGCCCGTTGGGGCGCGCGGACGAGCAGTACTTC.

The chain joins TRBV3-1 (or the pseudogene TRBV3-2) to TRBJ2-7; TRBD1 matches at 7 bases. Germline trimming cut 2 bases from V and 5 bases from J; bases unmatched to any gene: 3. This CDR3 is built from 13 residues. Germline V gene lookup returns CDR1 LGHDT and CDR2 YNNKEL (reference sequence). CDR3 residues: CASSQTGAHEQYF. DNA for the CDR3: TGTGCCAGCAGCCAAACAGGGGCCCACGAGCAGTACTTC.

Comments on this clone: A read error may produce the germline difference seen at one junction end. The V gene is TRBV3-1 (or the pseudogene TRBV3-2), the J gene TRBJ1-2; 9 bases fit TRBD1. Germline CDR1 and CDR2: LGHDT and YNNKEL (reference sequence). This CDR3 is built from 14 residues. The chain's CDR3 is CARSTRQGGDRYTF. The DNA for the CDR3 is TGTGCCCGCAGCACGCGACAGGGGGGGGACCGCTACACCTTC.